Following are 8 T cell receptor beta chains from one sample sequenced in a study of vaccination and CD4 T cells after COVID-19. The Oncomine TCR Beta short-read assay sequenced DNA from cultured CD4+ T cells. MiXCR, applied by TCRdb to the PCR reads, yields one record per CDR3 protein. Altogether fewer than 15,000 distinct CDR3 sequences are present, 76% being singletons, with the ten largest covering around 28%. Regarding treatment: roughly ten-day PBMC culture with coronavirus spike peptide pools or control peptides (ViraFEST assay). Their recognized antigens are unknown. The sequencing input was CD4+ T cells from blood, cultured in vitro. Receptors were obtained from a human donor who had recovered from COVID-19.

This clonotype was observed a few times. This chain connects TRBV20-1 to TRBJ1-6; no clear D gene. V dropped 5 bases and J dropped 3 bases, with 14 bases sitting between them. From germline, CDR1 is DFQATT and CDR2 SNEGSKA (reference sequence). There are 15 residues in the CDR3. DNA of the CDR3: TGCAGTGCTCCCTCGAGGGCTGACTATAATTCACCCCTCCACTTT. Encoded protein: CSAPSRADYNSPLHF.

The chain links TRBV24-1 to TRBJ1-1; D might be TRBD1 (6 bases). The CDR3 is 13 residues long. Germline V gene lookup returns CDR1 KGHDR and CDR2 SFDVKD. V shed 9 bases and J shed 0 bases, with 10 bases lying between them. The CDR3 nucleotides are TGTGCCACCCGCCGGGGGCTGAACACTGAAGCTTTCTTT. It encodes CATRRGLNTEAFF.

This clonotype has only one observation. The chain combines TRBV21-1 with TRBJ2-4. TRBV21-1 is classified as a pseudogene. The CDR3 totals 12 residues. The DNA for the CDR3 is TGTGCCAGCAGCAAAAGGGAAAACATTCAGTACTTC. Protein sequence: CASSKRENIQYF.

The rearrangement joins TRBV20-1 to TRBJ1-6; a possible D gene is TRBD1 (6 bases). CDR1 is DFQATT, CDR2 SNEGSKA, per germline (reference sequence). The CDR3 spans 14 residues. V shed 6 bases and J shed 7 bases, with 16 bases lying between them. In DNA form, the CDR3 reads TGCAGTGCCTACAGGGTCGGGAGAAATTCACCCCTCCACTTT. As protein: CSAYRVGRNSPLHF.

V and J are TRBV27 and TRBJ2-5; D call uncertain. Looked up from germline, CDR1 is MNHEY and CDR2 is SMNVEV (reference sequence). Deletions cut 5 bases from V and 5 bases from J, with 15 bases between. The CDR3 loop spans 14 amino acids. The CDR3 sequence: CASSPTFRAETQYF. The DNA for the CDR3 is TGTGCCAGCAGTCCAACCTTTCGAGCGGAGACCCAGTACTTC.

V gene TRBV30 combines with J gene TRBJ1-6, with TRBD1 matching over 12 bases. Germline V CDR1 and CDR2: GTSNPN, SVGIG (reference sequence). The J segment lost 10 bases and the V segment lost 0 bases, leaving 16 bases of the junction unmatched. The CDR3 sequence is 19 residues long. DNA of the CDR3: TGTGCCTGGAGTGTACGTTGGAGGGACAGGGGGCCGGGGGGATCACCCCTCCACTTT. This encodes CAWSVRWRDRGPGGSPLHF. Variable domain in full (rest from reference TRBV30 and TRBJ1-6): SQTIHQWPATLVQPVGSPLSLECTVEGTSNPNLYWYRQAAGRGLQLLFYSVGIGQISSEVPQNLSASRPQDRQFILSSKKLLLSDSGFYLCAWSVRWRDRGPGGSPLHFGNGTRLTVT.

The rearrangement links TRBV4-3 to TRBJ1-3; D call uncertain. This CDR3 is 16 amino acids long. V was trimmed by 0 bases and J by 8 bases, leaving 17 bases between them. Germline-derived CDR1 and CDR2 are LGHNA and YSLEER. The CDR3 region has the DNA TGCGCCAGCAGCCAAGATCTGGGAGGGATTCGGGACACCATATATTTT. Its protein is CASSQDLGGIRDTIYF.

The CDR3 DNA is TGTGCCAGCAGTGACCTTCTGCAGTCATATAATTCACCCCTCCACTTT. The encoded protein is CASSDLLQSYNSPLHF. The chain recombines TRBV6-1 with TRBJ1-6; D ambiguous. The germline V gene has CDR1 MNHNS and CDR2 SASEGT. The CDR3 covers 16 residues. Trimming pared 3 bases from V and 4 bases from J, leaving 13 bases between.